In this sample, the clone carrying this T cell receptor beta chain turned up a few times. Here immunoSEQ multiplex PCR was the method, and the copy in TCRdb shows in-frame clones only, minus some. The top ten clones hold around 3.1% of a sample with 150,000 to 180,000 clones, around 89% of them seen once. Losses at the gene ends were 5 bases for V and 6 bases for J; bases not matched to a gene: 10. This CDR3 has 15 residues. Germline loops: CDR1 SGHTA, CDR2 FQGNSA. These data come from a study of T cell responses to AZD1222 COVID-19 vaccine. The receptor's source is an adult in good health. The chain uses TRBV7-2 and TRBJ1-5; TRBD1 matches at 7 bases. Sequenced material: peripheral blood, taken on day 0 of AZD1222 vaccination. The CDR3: CASSPQGGLGQPQHF. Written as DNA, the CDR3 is TGTGCCAGCAGCCCTCAGGGGGGGTTAGGTCAGCCCCAGCATTTT. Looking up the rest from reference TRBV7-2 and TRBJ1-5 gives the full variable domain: GAGVSQSPSNKVTEKGKDVELRCDPISGHTALYWYRQSLGQGLEFLIYFQGNSAPDKSGLPSDRFSAERTGGSVSTLTIQRTQQEDSAVYLCASSPQGGLGQPQHFGDGTRLSIL.